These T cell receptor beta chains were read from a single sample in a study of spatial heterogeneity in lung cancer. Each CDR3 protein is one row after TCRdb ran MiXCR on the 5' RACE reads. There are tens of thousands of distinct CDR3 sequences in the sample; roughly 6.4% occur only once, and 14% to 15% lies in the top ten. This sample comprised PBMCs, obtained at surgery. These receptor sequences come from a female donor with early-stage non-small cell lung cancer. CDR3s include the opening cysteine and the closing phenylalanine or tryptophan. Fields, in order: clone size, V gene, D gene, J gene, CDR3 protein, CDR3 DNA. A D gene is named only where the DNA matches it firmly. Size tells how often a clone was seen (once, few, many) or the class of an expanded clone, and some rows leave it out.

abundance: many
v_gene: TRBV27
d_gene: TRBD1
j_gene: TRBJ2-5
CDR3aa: CASSPQGAGETQYF
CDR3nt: TGTGCCAGCAGTCCGCAGGGGGCTGGAGAGACCCAGTACTTC

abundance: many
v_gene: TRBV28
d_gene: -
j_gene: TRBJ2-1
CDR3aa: CASSFKNEQFF
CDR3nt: TGTGCCAGCAGTTTTAAGAATGAGCAGTTCTTC

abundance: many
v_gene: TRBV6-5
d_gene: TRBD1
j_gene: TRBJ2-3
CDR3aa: CASKSLSSAVGQGGDTQYF
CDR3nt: TGTGCCAGCAAATCACTCTCCTCCGCCGTTGGACAGGGAGGAGATACGCAGTATTTT

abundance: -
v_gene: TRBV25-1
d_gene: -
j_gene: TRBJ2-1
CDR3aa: CASRGYYNEQFF
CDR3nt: TGTGCCAGCAGGGGCTACTACAATGAGCAGTTCTTC

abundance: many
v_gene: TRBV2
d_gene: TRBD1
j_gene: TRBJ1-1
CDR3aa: CASSATGGYTNTEAFF
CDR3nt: TGTGCCAGCAGCGCGACAGGGGGCTATACCAACACTGAAGCTTTCTTT

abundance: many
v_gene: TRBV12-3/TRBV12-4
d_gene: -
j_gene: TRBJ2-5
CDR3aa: CASSLNSGETQYF
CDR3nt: TGTGCCAGCAGTTTAAATTCCGGGGAGACCCAGTACTTC

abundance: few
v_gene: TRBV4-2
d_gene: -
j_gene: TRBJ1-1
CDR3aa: CANPLQGRSIEAFF
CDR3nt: TGTGCTAACCCATTACAGGGTCGGAGTATTGAAGCTTTCTTT

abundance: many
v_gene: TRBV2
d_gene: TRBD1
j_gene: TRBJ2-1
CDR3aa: CASSGGQNNEQFF
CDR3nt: TGTGCCAGCAGTGGGGGACAGAACAATGAGCAGTTCTTC

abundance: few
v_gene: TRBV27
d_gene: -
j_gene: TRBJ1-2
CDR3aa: CASKLSANYGYTF
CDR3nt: TGTGCCAGCAAGCTCTCGGCTAACTATGGCTACACCTTC

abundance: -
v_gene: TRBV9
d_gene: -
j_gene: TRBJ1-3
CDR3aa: CASSAILGGENTIYF
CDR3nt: TGTGCCAGCAGCGCGATCTTAGGGGGGGAAAACACCATATATTTT

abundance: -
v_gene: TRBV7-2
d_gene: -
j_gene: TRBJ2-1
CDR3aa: CASSLEDFSYNEQFF
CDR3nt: TGTGCCAGCAGCTTAGAAGACTTCTCCTACAATGAGCAGTTCTTC

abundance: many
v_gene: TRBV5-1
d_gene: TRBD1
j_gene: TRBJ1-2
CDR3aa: CASSERVRGQGDYGYTF
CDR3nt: TGCGCCAGCAGCGAGAGGGTGAGGGGACAGGGAGACTATGGCTACACCTTC

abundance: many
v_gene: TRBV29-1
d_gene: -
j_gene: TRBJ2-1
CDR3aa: CSVGGVNNEQFF
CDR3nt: TGCAGCGTTGGAGGGGTCAACAATGAGCAGTTCTTC

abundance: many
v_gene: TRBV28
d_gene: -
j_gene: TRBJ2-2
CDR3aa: CASIHGGGTGELFF
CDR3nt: TGTGCCAGCATCCACGGGGGTGGGACCGGGGAGCTGTTTTTT

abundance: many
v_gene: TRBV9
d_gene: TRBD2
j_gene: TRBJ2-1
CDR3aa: CASSVAGGLEQFF
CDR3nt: TGTGCCAGCAGCGTAGCGGGAGGGTTAGAGCAGTTCTTC

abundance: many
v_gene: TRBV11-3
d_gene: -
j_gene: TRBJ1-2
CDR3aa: CASSSGPVNGYTF
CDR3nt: TGTGCCAGCAGCTCGGGACCGGTGAATGGCTACACCTTC

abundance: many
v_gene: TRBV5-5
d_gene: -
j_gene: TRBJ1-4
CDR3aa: CASSLGRENEKLFF
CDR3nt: TGTGCCAGCAGCTTGGGTCGGGAGAATGAAAAACTGTTTTTT

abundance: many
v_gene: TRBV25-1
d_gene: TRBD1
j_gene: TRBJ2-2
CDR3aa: CASSGMTGTGGWNTGELFF
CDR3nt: TGTGCCAGCAGTGGCATGACCGGGACAGGGGGCTGGAACACCGGGGAGCTGTTTTTT